Sequencing of this T cell receptor beta chain was carried out in a study of T cell responses to AZD1222 COVID-19 vaccine. The study, taken as a whole, reports: The donors showed a predominance of white British ancestry and of females, with possible underestimation of clonal diversity. Repertoires were sampled only after the peak T cell response.

The method was immunoSEQ multiplex PCR; TCRdb's version includes in-frame clones alone and lacks a portion of them. Altogether over 120,000 clones are present, 80% to 95% being singletons, with the ten largest covering around 5.1%. Of note for this clone: As yet, its antigen is unknown.

The sequenced sample was peripheral blood, obtained on day 0 of AZD1222 vaccination. This receptor was taken from an adult in good health.

CDR3 sequence (DNA): TGTGCCAGCCACAACGGGAATCAGCCCCAGCATTTT. Its protein product is CASHNGNQPQHF. The chain couples TRBV6-5 to TRBJ1-5; D unclear. The CDR3 spans 12 residues. Trimming pared 8 bases from V and 4 bases from J, leaving 9 bases between. CDR1 and CDR2 from the germline V gene are MNHEY and SVGAGI.